This entry features one TCR beta chain sequence. Its specificity is unknown. CD45RO-negative cells were positively selected for CCR7, leaving out terminally differentiated effector memory CD45RA+ cells. For each subset, genomic DNA was distributed in equal portions over several immunoSEQ plates. Only in-frame clones appear in the TCRdb table, and some are missing; sequencing was by immunoSEQ multiplex PCR. The sample holds about 1,900,000 clones, about 95% seen once. Germline lookup yields CDR1 KGHSH and CDR2 LQKENI. The CDR3 covers 13 residues. Trimming pared 5 bases from V and 3 bases from J, leaving 11 bases between. The sample is drawn from a study of shared clonotypes between healthy human individuals. Looking at the study overall: Each donor contributed plates that comprised three CD4 naive, three CD4 memory, two CD8 naive and one CD8 memory. Broader study findings: Researchers sampled only blood; tissue repertoires likely differ. In several donors, approximately 5% of naive CD4 clonotypes appeared in common.

The sequencing sample was made of naive CD8+ T cells sorted from blood. This sequence originates from a man aged 18-30 years in good health. V gene TRBV18 combines with J gene TRBJ2-7; D is undetermined. CDR3 residues: CASSSPDYYEQYF. Written as DNA, the CDR3 is TGTGCCAGCTCATCCCCCGATTACTACGAGCAGTACTTC.